This T cell receptor beta chain was captured in a study of blood T cell repertoires in COVID-19. For the study at large: Sample material is recorded as cDNA or gDNA derived from T cells, B-cell-depleted T cells, or PBMCs.

V gave up 10 bases and J gave up 2 bases; unmatched junction bases: 3. Germline V CDR1 and CDR2: SGHNT, YYREEE (reference sequence). The CDR3 covers 12 residues. Authors' methods: Estimated nucleated cell counts came from reference gene primer amplification. Only in-frame clones appear in the TCRdb table, and some are missing; sequencing was by immunoSEQ multiplex PCR. The D gene and trimming were derived from the DNA, and the V and J assignments and clone size from that table. Of fewer than 250,000 clones listed, 84% are singletons. This chain links TRBV5-4 with TRBJ1-1, with 9 bases identical to TRBD1. Sequencing was carried out using peripheral blood. This clonotype originated in a young man with active or convalescent COVID-19. The CDR3 is CAGTGPNTEAFF. Here the CDR3 DNA reads TGTGCCGGGACAGGGCCCAACACTGAAGCTTTCTTT.